The sequence of this TCR beta chain was determined in a study of T cells in Graves' hyperthyroidism and ophthalmopathy. General observations from the study: A median roughly 6.6 months before onset, the model predicted ophthalmopathy.

This clonotype came up many times. The target antigen is unknown. The investigators amplified TCR beta CDR3 regions from RNA transcripts. An initial round of RT-PCR targeting the TCR CDR3 relied on the HTBI primer set. Via MiXCR, TCRdb re-called the multiplex PCR reads, giving one row per CDR3 protein. The table has hundreds of thousands of distinct CDR3 sequences, over 40% seen once. On the basis of clinical symptoms, serum thyroxine and TRAb, thyroid ultrasound and orbital computed tomography, diagnoses were made. This sequence originates from an adult man with Graves' disease, either hyperthyroidism or ophthalmopathy (not recorded which). Sequenced input: peripheral blood or thyroid tissue (not recorded which).

The CDR3 region has the DNA TGTGCCAGCAGCTTGACCGTACAGACCCAGTACTTC. Amino acids: CASSLTVQTQYF. The chain has TRBV7-2 and TRBJ2-5; the D is unclear. CDR1 and CDR2 (germline): SGHTA, FQGNSA. CDR3 length: 12 amino acids. The V end was cut by 3 bases, the J end by 6 bases, with 8 bases between.